The TCR beta chain under discussion was sequenced for a study of cytomegalovirus exposure and HLA in healthy donors. It was with 60 Vbeta and 13 Jbeta primers that the PCR ran. Sequencing was performed with immunoSEQ multiplex PCR; in TCRdb, only in-frame clones are kept and a portion is missing. There are about 160,000 clones in the sample; roughly 80% occur only once, and approximately 7% lies in the top ten. Overall study findings and caveats: Indistinguishability led to the exclusion of some V segments, TRBV6-2 and TRBV6-3 included. Later analysis identified a missense DCLRE1C variant that was linked to TCR beta V- and J-gene trimming. Researchers catalogued about 150 TCR beta chains as cytomegalovirus-associated.

Germline loops: CDR1 KGHSH, CDR2 LQKENI. With 4 bases removed from V and 1 base from J, the gap between germline ends came to 13 bases. The CDR3 is made up of 15 amino acids. This clone showed up just a few times. Its antigen is currently unknown. Material: PBMCs. The sequence came from a woman aged 30 to 39 in good health and CMV-seropositive. The rearrangement uses TRBV18 and TRBJ1-1, with D perhaps matching TRBD1 (6 bases). CDR3 residues: CASSLRGAGNTEAFF. The CDR3, as DNA: TGTGCCAGCTCACTCCGGGGGGCAGGGAACACTGAAGCTTTCTTT.